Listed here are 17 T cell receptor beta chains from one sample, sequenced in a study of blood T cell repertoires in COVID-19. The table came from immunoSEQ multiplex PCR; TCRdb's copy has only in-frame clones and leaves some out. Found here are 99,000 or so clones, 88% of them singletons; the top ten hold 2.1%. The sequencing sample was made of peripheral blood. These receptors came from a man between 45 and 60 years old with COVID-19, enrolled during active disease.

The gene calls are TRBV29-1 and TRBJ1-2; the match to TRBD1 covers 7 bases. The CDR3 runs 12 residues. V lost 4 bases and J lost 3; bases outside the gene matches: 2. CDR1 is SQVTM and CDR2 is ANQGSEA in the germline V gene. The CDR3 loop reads CSVGDRDYGYTF. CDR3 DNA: TGCAGCGTTGGTGACAGGGACTATGGCTACACCTTC. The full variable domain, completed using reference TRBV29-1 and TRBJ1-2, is SAVISQKPSRDICQRGTSLTIQCQVDSQVTMMFWYRQQPGQSLTLIATANQGSEATYESGFVIDKFPISRPNLTFSTLTVSNMSPEDSSIYLCSVGDRDYGYTFGSGTRLTVV.

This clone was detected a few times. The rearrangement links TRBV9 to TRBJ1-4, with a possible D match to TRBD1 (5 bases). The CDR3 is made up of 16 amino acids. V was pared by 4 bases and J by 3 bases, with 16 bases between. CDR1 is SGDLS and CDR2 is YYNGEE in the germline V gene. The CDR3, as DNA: TGTGCCAGCAGCTCATCACCGGGACTCCCTAATGAAAAACTGTTTTTT. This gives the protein CASSSSPGLPNEKLFF.

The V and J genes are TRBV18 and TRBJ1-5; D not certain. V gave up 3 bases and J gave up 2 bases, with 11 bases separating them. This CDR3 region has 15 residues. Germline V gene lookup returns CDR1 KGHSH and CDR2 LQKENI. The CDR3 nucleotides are TGTGCCAGCTCACCCCGCGAGGGAGGCAATCAGCCCCAGCATTTT. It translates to CASSPREGGNQPQHF.

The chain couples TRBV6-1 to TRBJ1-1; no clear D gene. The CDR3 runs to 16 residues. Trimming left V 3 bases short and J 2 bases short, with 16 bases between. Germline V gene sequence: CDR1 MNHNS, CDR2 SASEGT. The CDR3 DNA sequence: TGTGCCAGCAGTGATGTAATGTTGGCAACAAACACTGAAGCTTTCTTT. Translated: CASSDVMLATNTEAFF.

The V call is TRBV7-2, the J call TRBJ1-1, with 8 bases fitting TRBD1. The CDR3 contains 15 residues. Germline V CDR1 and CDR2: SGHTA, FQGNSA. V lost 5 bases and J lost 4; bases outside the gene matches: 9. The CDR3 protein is CASSARTGLGTEAFF. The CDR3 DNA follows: TGTGCCAGCAGCGCACGGACAGGGCTTGGCACTGAAGCTTTCTTT.

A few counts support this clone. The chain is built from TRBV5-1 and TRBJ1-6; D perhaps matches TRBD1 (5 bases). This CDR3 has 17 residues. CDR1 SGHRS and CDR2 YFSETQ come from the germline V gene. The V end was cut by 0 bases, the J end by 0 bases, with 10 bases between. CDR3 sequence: CASSLAGESSYNSPLHF. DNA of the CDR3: TGCGCCAGCAGCTTGGCGGGGGAGAGCTCCTATAATTCACCCCTCCACTTT.

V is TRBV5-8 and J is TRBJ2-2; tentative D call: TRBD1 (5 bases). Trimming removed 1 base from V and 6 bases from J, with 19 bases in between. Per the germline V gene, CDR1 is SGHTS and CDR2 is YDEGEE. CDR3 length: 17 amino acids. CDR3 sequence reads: CASSLRWGPELSGELFF. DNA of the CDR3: TGTGCCAGCAGCTTGAGGTGGGGCCCTGAGTTGTCCGGGGAGCTGTTTTTT.

The CDR3 is CASSWTGQGETEAFF. The CDR3 DNA is TGTGCCAGCAGCTGGACGGGACAGGGGGAAACTGAAGCTTTCTTT. The chain has TRBV6-6 and TRBJ1-1, with 11 bases lining up with TRBD1. The germline gives CDR1 MNHNY, CDR2 SVGAGI (reference sequence). The length of the CDR3 is 15 residues. J gave up 5 bases and V 6 bases, and 8 bases lay outside the gene matches.

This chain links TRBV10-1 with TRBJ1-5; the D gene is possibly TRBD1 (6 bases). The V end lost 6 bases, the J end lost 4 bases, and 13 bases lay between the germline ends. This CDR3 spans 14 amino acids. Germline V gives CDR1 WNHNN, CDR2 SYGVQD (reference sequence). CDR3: CASRELGQNQPQHF. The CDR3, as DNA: TGCGCCAGCAGAGAACTCGGACAGAATCAGCCCCAGCATTTT.

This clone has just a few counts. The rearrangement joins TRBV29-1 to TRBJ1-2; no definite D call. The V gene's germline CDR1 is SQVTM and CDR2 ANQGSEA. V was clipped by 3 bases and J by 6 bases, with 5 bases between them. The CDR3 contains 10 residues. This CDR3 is CSVDIDGYTF. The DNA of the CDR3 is TGCAGCGTTGATATTGATGGCTACACCTTC.

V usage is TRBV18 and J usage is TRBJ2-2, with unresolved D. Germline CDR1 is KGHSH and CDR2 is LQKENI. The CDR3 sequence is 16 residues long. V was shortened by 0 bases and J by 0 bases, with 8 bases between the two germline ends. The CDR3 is CASSPPTDANTGELFF. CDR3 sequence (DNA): TGTGCCAGCTCACCACCGACTGACGCGAACACCGGGGAGCTGTTTTTT.

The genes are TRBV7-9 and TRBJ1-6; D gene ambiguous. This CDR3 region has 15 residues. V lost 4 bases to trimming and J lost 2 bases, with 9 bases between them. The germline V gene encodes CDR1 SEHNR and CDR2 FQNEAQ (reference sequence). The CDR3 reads CASSSQDAYNSPLHF. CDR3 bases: TGTGCCAGCAGCTCTCAGGATGCCTATAATTCACCCCTCCACTTT.

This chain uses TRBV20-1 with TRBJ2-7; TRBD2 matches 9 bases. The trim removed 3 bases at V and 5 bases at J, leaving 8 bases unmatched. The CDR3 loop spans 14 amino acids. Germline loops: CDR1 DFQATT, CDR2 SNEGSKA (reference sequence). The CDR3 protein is CSASIQRGANEQYF. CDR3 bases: TGCAGTGCTAGTATCCAGCGGGGGGCCAACGAGCAGTACTTC.

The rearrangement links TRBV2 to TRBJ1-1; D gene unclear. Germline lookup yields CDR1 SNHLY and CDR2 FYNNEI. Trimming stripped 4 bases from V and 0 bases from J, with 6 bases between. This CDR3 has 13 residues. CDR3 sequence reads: CASSAGMNTEAFF. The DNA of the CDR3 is TGTGCCAGCAGTGCCGGGATGAACACTGAAGCTTTCTTT.

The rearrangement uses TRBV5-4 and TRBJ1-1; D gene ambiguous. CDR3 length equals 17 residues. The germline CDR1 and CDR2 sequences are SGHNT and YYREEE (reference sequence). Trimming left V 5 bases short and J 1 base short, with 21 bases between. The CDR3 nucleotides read TGTGCCAGCAGTATTTGGGCCGGCGGGGAGAAGAACACTGAAGCTTTCTTT. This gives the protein CASSIWAGGEKNTEAFF.

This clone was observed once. The CDR3 DNA is TGTGCCATCAGTTCCTCAGGGGTAGCGGGACCCATATACAATGAGCAGTTCTTC. Its protein product is CAISSSGVAGPIYNEQFF. This chain connects TRBV10-3 to TRBJ2-1; 8 nucleotides agree with TRBD2. The CDR3 has 18 amino acids. The germline CDR1 and CDR2 sequences are ENHRY and SYGVKD. J was trimmed by 4 bases and V by 5 bases; bases with no gene match: 16.

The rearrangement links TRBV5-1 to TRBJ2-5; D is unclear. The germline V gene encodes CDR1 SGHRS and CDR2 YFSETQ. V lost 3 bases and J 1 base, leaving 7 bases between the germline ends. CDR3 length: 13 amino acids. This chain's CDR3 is CASSSHPQETQYF. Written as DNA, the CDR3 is TGCGCCAGCAGCTCACACCCCCAAGAGACCCAGTACTTC.